This T cell receptor beta chain was captured by sequencing in a study of blood T cell repertoires in COVID-19 (dated by TCRdb to the early 2020s). In terms of the full investigation: Samples from collaborators originated in the United States, Italy and Spain and spanned both the acute and convalescent phases of COVID-19. A freely available public database, intended as a resource for researchers studying the immune response to SARS-CoV-2, is where the repertoires were released. Where available, HLA class I and class II types were obtained from metadata supplied by the sample provider rather than from assay-based typing. The dataset comprised deeply sampled blood TCRbeta repertoires from subjects exposed to, actively infected with, or recovered from COVID-19. Sample metadata almost always included a de-identified subject ID, COVID-19 status, age in years and sex. Samples were obtained from the ongoing ImmuneRACE study (first 160 participants) and from 950 to 1,500 subjects provided by 6 global collaborators. The material from the prospective study consisted of cDNA or gDNA derived from T cells, B-cell-depleted T cells, or PBMCs.

Whole blood was collected in K2EDTA tubes by collaborating institutions according to the institutions' own protocols. Collaborator samples were shipped for TCRbeta analysis as frozen whole blood, isolated PBMCs, or DNA extracted from either sample type. Points the paper makes about the study in general: Clinical and demographic metadata were provided uncurated, with the amount varying by source and participant.

TCRbeta CDR3 regions were amplified from genomic DNA by means of the immunoSEQ Assay, a bias-controlled multiplex PCR. On the authors' methods: The number of nucleated cells in each sample was estimated by amplification of reference gene primers within the assay. Sequence reads were collapsed and filtered to measure the absolute abundance of every unique TCRbeta CDR3 rearrangement. For each sample, productive Simpson clonality was calculated as the square root of Simpson's diversity index over productive rearrangements. As stored in TCRdb, this immuneACCESS dataset retains in-frame rearrangements with V and J assigned. A fraction of the clones does not appear; measured against another copy, unresolved V genes explain less than half of the discrepancy, and the remainder lacks a known reason. The V and J calls and the clone size are those of that table, but D and trimming were determined from the DNA. This sample is represented by approximately 230,000 clones; 88% of them were singletons. Clones ranked in the top ten supply roughly 1.4% of the sample.

Turning to this clone: Its antigen specificity is not known. No much larger clonotype is one base removed from it; base qualities were not supplied.

Measured from the cysteine to the phenylalanine, the CDR3 is 16 residues long. The kept DNA is CDR3 alone, 48 bases in frame from the first base. In the germline V gene, CDR1 corresponds to MDHEN and CDR2 to SYDVKM. The junction shows trimming of 5 bases on V and 1 base on J, plus 17 bases between the germline ends. This clonotype originated in a man at least 80 years old with acute or convalescent COVID-19. The specimen sequenced was peripheral blood. Here the chain combines TRBV28 and TRBJ2-5; the D segment could be TRBD1, given 6 matching bases. Here the CDR3 is given as CASSVGWQGTQETQYF. The DNA is as follows: TGTGCCAGCAGTGTAGGGTGGCAGGGGACCCAAGAGACCCAGTACTTC.